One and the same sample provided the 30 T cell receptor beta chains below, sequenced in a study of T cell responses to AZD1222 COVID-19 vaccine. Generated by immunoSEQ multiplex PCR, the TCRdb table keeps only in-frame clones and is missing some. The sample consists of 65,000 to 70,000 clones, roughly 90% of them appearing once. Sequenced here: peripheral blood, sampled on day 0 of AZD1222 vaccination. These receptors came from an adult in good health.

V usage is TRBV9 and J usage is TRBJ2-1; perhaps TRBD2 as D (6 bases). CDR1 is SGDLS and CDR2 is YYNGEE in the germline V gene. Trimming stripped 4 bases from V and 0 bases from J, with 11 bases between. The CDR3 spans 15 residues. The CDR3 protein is CASSQGLSSYNEQFF. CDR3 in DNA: TGTGCCAGCAGCCAGGGACTCAGCTCCTACAATGAGCAGTTCTTC. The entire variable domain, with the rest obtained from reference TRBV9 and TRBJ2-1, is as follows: DSGVTQTPKHLITATGQRVTLRCSPRSGDLSVYWYQQSLDQGLQFLIQYYNGEERAKGNILERFSAQQFPDLHSELNLSSLELGDSALYFCASSQGLSSYNEQFFGPGTRLTVL.

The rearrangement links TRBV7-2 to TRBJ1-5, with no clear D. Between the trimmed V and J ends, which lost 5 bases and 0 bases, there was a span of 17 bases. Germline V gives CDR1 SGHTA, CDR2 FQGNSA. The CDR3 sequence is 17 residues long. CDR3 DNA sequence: TGTGCCAGCAGCCTAGACGTCGGGGTTTATAGCAATCAGCCCCAGCATTTT. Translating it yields CASSLDVGVYSNQPQHF.

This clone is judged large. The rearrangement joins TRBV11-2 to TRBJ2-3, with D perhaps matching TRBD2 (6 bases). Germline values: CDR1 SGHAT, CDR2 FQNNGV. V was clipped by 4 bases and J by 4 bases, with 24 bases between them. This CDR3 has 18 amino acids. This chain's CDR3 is CASSSPRTTLTNPDTQYF. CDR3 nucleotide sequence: TGTGCCAGCAGCTCGCCCCGGACTACCCTAACGAACCCAGATACGCAGTATTTT.

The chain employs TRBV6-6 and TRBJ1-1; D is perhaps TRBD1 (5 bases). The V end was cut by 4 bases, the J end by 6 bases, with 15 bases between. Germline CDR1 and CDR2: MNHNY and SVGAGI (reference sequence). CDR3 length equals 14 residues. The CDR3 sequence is CASSLQEGRAEAFF. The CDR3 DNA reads TGTGCCAGCAGTTTACAGGAGGGAAGGGCTGAAGCTTTCTTT.

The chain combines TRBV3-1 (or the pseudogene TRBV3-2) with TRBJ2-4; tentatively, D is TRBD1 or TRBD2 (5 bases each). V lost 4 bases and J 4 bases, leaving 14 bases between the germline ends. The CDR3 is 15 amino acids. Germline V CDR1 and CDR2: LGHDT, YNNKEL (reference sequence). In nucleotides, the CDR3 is TGTGCCAGCAGCCCCTCCGGGGCCCGGAAAAACATTCAGTACTTC. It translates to CASSPSGARKNIQYF.

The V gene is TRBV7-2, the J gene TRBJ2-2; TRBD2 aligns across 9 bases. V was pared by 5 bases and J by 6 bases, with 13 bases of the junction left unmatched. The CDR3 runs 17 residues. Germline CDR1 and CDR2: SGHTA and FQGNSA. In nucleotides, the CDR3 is TGTGCCAGCAGCGTAAAGCGGGCGGGAGGGGGTCCCGGGGAGCTGTTTTTT. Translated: CASSVKRAGGGPGELFF.

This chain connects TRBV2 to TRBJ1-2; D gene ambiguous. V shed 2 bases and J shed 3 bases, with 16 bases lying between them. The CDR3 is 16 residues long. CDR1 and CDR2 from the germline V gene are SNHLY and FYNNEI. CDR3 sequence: CASSEFGQEYDYGYTF. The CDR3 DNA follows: TGTGCCAGCAGTGAATTTGGGCAGGAGTACGACTATGGCTACACCTTC.

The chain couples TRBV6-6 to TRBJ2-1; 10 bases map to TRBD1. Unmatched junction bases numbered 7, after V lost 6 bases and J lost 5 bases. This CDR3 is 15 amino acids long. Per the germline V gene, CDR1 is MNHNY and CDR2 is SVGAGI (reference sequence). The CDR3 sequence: CASSPTGGRNNEQFF. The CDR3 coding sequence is TGTGCCAGCAGCCCGACAGGGGGCCGCAACAATGAGCAGTTCTTC.

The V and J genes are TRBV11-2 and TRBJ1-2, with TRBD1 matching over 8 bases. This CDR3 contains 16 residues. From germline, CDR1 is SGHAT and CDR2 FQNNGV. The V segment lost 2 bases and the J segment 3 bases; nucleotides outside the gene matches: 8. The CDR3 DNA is TGTGCCAGCAGCTTACATCCAGGGGGCAAGGACTATGGCTACACCTTC. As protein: CASSLHPGGKDYGYTF.

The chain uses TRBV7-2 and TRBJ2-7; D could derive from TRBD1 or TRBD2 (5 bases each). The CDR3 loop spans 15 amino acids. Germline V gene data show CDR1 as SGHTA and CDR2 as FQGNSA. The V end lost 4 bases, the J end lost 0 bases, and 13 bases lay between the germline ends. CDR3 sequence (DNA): TGTGCCAGCAGCTCCCAGACGGGGACCTCCTACGAGCAGTACTTC. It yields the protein CASSSQTGTSYEQYF.

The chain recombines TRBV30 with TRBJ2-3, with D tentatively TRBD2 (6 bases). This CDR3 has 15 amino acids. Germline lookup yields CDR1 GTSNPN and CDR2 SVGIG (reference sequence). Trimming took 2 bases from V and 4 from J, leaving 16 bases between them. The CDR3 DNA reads TGTGCCTGGAGTAAGGGACTTAGCGGTCCAGATACGCAGTATTTT. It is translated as CAWSKGLSGPDTQYF.

The CDR3: CASRETSGGSYEQYF. The CDR3 nucleotides are TGTGCCAGCAGGGAGACTAGCGGCGGCTCCTACGAGCAGTACTTC. This chain uses TRBV7-2 with TRBJ2-7; 9 nucleotides line up with TRBD2. CDR1 SGHTA and CDR2 FQGNSA come from the germline V gene. The CDR3 is made up of 15 amino acids. The junction had 6 bases not matched to a gene; V was cut back by 6 bases and J by 0 bases.

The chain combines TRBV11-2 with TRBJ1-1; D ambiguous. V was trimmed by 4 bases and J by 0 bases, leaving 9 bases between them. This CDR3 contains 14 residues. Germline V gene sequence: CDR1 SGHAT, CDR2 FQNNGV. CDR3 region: CASSSHLLNTEAFF. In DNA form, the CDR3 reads TGTGCCAGCAGCTCGCACCTCTTGAACACTGAAGCTTTCTTT.

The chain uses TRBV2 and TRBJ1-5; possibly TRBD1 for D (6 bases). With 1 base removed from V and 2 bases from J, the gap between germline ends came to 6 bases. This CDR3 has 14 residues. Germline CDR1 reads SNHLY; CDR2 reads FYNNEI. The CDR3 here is CASSEGQGNQPQHF. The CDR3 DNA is TGTGCCAGCAGTGAAGGACAGGGCAATCAGCCCCAGCATTTT.

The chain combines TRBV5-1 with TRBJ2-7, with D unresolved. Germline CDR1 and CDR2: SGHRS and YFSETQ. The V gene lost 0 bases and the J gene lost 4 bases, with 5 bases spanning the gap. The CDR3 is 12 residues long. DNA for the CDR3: TGCGCCAGCAGCTTGGATGGTTACGAGCAGTACTTC. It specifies CASSLDGYEQYF.

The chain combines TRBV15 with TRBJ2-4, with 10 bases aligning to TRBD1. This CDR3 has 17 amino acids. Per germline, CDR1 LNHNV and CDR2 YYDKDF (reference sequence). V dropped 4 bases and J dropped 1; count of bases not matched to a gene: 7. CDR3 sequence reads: CATSISGTGVAKNIQYF. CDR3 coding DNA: TGTGCCACCAGCATCTCCGGGACAGGGGTTGCCAAAAACATTCAGTACTTC.

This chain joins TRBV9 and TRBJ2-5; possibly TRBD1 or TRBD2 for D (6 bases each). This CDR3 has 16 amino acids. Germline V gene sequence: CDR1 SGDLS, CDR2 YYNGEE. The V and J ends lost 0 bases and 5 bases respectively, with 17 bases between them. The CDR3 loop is CASSVEGGEIGETQYF. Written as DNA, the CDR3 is TGTGCCAGCAGCGTAGAGGGGGGAGAGATCGGCGAGACCCAGTACTTC.

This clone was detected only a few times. The CDR3 region is CASSRDSGDNSPLHF. The CDR3 nucleotides are TGCGCCAGCAGCCGCGACTCGGGGGATAATTCACCCCTCCACTTT. The genes are TRBV5-1 and TRBJ1-6; D is possibly TRBD1 (5 bases). Germline CDR1 and CDR2: SGHRS and YFSETQ. The CDR3 has 15 amino acids. V lost 4 bases to trimming and J lost 5 bases, with 13 bases between them.

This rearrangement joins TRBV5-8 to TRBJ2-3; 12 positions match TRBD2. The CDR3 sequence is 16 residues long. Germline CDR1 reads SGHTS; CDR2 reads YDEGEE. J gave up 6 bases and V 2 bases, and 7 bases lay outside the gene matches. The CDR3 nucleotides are TGTGCCAGCAGCTTCGAACTAGCGGGAGGAGGGGATACGCAGTATTTT. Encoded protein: CASSFELAGGGDTQYF.

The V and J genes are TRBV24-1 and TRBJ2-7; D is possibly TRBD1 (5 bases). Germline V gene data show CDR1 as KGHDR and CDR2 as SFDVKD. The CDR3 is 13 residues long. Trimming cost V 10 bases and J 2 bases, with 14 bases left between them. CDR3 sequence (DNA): TGTGCCACTCAGCAGGACAATGCCTACGAGCAGTACTTC. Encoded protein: CATQQDNAYEQYF.

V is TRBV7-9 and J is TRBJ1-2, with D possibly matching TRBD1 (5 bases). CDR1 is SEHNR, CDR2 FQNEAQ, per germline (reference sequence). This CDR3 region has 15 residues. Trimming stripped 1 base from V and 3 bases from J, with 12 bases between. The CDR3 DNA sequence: TGTGCCAGCAGCTTAGGGCAGGGCCTTGACTATGGCTACACCTTC. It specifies CASSLGQGLDYGYTF.

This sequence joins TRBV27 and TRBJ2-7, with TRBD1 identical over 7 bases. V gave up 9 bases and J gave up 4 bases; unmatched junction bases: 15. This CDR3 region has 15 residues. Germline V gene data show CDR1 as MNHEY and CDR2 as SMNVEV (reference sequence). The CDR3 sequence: CASSRHKGAKYEQYF. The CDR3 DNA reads TGTGCCAGTTCTCGCCACAAGGGGGCGAAGTACGAGCAGTACTTC.

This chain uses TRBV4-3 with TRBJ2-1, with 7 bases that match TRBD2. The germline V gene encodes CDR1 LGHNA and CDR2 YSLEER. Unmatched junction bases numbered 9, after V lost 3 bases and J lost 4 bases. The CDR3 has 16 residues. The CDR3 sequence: CASSQDRLAGYNEQFF. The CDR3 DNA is TGCGCCAGCAGCCAGGACCGCTTAGCGGGTTACAATGAGCAGTTCTTC.

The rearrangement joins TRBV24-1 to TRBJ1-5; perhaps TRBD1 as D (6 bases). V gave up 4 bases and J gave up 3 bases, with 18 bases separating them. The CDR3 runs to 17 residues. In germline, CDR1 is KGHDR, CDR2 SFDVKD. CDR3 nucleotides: TGTGCCACCAGTGACTCTACGACAGGAGACTTCAATCAGCCCCAGCATTTT. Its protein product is CATSDSTTGDFNQPQHF.

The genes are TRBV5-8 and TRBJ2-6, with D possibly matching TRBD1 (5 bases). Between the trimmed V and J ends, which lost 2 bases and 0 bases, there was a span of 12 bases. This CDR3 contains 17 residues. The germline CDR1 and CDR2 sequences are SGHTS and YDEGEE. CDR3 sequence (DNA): TGTGCCAGCAGCTTTTCGACAGAGAGCTCTGGGGCCAACGTCCTGACTTTC. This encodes CASSFSTESSGANVLTF.

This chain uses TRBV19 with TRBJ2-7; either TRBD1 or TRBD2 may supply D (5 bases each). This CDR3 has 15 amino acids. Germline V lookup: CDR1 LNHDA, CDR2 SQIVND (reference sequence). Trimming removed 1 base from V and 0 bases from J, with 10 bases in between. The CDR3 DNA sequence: TGTGCCAGTAGTATAGGTGGGACCTTCTCCTACGAGCAGTACTTC. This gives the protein CASSIGGTFSYEQYF.

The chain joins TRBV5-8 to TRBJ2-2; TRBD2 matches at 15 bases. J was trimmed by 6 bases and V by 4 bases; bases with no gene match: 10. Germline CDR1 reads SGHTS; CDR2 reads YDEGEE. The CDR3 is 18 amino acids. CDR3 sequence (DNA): TGTGCCAGCAGCCGGACTAGCGGGAGGGCTACGTTAGCCGGGGAGCTGTTTTTT. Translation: CASSRTSGRATLAGELFF.

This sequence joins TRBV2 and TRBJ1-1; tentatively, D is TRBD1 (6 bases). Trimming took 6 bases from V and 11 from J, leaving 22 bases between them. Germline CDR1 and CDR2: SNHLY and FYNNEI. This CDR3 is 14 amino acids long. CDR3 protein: CASSKQGTTLLAFF. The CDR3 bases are TGTGCCAGCAGCAAACAGGGTACGACCCTGTTGGCTTTCTTT.

This chain's CDR3 is CASSNRASGNEQYF. CDR3 sequence (DNA): TGTGCCAGCAGCAATAGGGCTAGCGGTAACGAGCAGTACTTC. The V call is TRBV7-6, the J call TRBJ2-7; TRBD2 matches at 7 bases. Germline CDR1 is SGHVS and CDR2 is FNYEAQ. V shed 5 bases, J shed 5 bases, and the junction held 9 bases outside the gene matches. This CDR3 contains 14 residues.

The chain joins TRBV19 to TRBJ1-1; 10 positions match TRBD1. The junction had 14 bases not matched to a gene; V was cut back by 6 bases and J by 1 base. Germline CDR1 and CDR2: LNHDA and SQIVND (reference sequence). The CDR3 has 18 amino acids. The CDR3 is CASRPGTGVGFANTEAFF. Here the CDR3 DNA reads TGTGCCAGTAGACCCGGGACAGGGGTTGGGTTCGCGAACACTGAAGCTTTCTTT.